The clone carrying this T cell receptor beta chain was observed a few times. What it binds is not known. TCRdb fed the 5' RACE reads into MiXCR, producing one record per CDR3 protein. Of fewer than 350,000 distinct CDR3 sequences listed, 15% to 20% are singletons. This entry belongs to a study of T-cell memory formation after mild COVID-19. CDR1 and CDR2 (germline): LNHDA, SQIVND (reference sequence). The length of the CDR3 is 12 residues. Trimming shortened V by 4 bases and J by 5 bases, and 7 bases separated the two germline ends. Findings of the study overall: CD4+ contracting clones lay mainly in CM and EM, CD8+ ones in EMRA.

This sequence was found in a man aged 18 to 29 who had mild COVID-19 (a few samples of this study predate the infection). Cell type and time point are not known. The V call is TRBV19, the J call TRBJ2-3; D is ambiguous. Specimen: PBMCs or a T cell subset sorted from them (not recorded which). CDR3 region: CASSTHLDTQYF. In nucleotides, the CDR3 is TGTGCCAGTAGTACTCATCTAGATACGCAGTATTTT.